This T cell receptor (beta chain) was recorded in a study of OX40 agonist ivuxolimab in advanced cancers. V was shortened by 6 bases and J by 4 bases, with 10 bases between the two germline ends. The germline CDR1 and CDR2 sequences are KGHSH and LQKENI. CDR3 length: 13 residues. Profiled with immunoSEQ multiplex PCR; TCRdb holds only in-frame clones, not every one. The data hold fewer than 200,000 clones, with 90% to 95% observed a single time. The receptor was isolated from an adult with an advanced solid tumor such as melanoma, head and neck, liver or kidney cancer. The sequencing used CD4+ or CD8+ T cells sorted from blood, collected in a trial of the OX40 agonist ivuxolimab. The chain carries TRBV18 and TRBJ1-5, with a possible D match to TRBD1 (5 bases). CDR3 sequence (DNA): TGTGCCAGCTCCCCGGGGGAGAATCAGCCCCAGCATTTT. This encodes CASSPGENQPQHF.